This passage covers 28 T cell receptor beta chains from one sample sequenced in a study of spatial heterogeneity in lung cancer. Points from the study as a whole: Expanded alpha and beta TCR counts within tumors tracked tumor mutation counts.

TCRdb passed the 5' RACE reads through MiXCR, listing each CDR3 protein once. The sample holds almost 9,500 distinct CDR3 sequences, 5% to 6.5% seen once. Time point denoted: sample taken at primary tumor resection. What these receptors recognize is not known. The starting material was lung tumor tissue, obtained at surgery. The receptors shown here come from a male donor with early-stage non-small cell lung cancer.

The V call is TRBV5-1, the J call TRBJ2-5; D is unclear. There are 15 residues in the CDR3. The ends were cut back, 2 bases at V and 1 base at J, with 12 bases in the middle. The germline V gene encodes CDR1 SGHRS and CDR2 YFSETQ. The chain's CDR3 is CASSFTDSTQETQYF. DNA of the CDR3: TGCGCCAGCAGCTTCACAGATTCTACCCAAGAGACCCAGTACTTC.

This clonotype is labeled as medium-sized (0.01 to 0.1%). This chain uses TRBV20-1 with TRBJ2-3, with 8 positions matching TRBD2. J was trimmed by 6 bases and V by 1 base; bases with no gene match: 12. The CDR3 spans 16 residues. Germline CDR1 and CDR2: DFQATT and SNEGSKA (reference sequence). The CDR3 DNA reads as TGCAGTGCTAGAGGTGAAAGAGCGGGGGCTGGGGATACGCAGTATTTT. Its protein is CSARGERAGAGDTQYF.

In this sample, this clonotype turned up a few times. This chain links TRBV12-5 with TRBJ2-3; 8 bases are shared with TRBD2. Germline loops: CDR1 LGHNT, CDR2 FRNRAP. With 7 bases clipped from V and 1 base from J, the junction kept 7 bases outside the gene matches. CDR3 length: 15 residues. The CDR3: CASALRGAGTDTQYF. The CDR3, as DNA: TGTGCTAGTGCCCTGCGGGGGGCCGGCACAGATACGCAGTATTTT.

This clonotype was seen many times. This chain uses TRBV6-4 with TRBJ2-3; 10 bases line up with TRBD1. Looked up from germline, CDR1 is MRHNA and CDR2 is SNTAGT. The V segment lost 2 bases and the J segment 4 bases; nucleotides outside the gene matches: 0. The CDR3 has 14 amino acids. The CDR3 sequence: CASSDGQGADTQYF. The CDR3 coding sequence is TGTGCCAGCAGTGACGGACAGGGGGCAGATACGCAGTATTTT.

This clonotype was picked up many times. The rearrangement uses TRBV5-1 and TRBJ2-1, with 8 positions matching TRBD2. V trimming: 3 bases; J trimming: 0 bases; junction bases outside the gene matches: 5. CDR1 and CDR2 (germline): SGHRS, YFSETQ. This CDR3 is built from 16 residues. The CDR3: CASSYVAGSSYNEQFF. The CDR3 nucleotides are TGCGCCAGCAGCTACGTAGCGGGGAGCTCCTACAATGAGCAGTTCTTC.

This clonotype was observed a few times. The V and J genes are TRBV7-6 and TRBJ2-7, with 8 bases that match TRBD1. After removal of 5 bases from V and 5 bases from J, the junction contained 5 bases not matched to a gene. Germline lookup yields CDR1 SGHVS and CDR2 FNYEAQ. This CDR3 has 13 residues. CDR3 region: CASSPRTGHEQYF. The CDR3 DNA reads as TGTGCCAGCAGCCCTAGGACAGGGCACGAGCAGTACTTC.

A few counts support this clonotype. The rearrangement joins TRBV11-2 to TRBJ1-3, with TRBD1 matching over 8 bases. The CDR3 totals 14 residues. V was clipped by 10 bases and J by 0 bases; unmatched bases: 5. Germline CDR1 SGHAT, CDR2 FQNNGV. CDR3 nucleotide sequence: TGTGCCACAGACAGGGGTGACTCTGGAAACACCATATATTTT. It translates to CATDRGDSGNTIYF.

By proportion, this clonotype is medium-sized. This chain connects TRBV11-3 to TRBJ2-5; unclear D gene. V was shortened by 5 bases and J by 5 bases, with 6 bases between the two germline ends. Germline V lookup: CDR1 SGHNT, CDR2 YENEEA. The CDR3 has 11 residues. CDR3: CASSPRETQYF. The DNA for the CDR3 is TGTGCCAGCAGCCCTCGCGAGACCCAGTACTTC.

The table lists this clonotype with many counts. CDR3 sequence: CASSPAGDTGELFF. CDR3 DNA: TGTGCCAGCAGCCCCGCAGGGGACACCGGGGAGCTGTTTTTT. The V and J genes are TRBV7-9 and TRBJ2-2; D perhaps matches TRBD1 (6 bases). The V end lost 5 bases, the J end lost 3 bases, and 10 bases lay between the germline ends. CDR1 and CDR2 (germline): SEHNR, FQNEAQ (reference sequence). The CDR3 length is 14 residues. Full variable domain (remainder filled in from reference TRBV7-9 and TRBJ2-2): DTGVSQNPRHKITKRGQNVTFRCDPISEHNRLYWYRQTLGQGPEFLTYFQNEAQLEKSRLLSDRFSAERPKGSFSTLEIQRTEQGDSAMYLCASSPAGDTGELFFGEGSRLTVL.

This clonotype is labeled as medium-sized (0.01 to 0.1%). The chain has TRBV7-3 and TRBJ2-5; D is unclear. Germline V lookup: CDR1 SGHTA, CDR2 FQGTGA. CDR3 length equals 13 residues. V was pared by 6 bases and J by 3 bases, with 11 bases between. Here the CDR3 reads CASRLSPKETQYF. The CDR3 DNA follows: TGTGCCAGCAGATTATCCCCGAAAGAGACCCAGTACTTC.

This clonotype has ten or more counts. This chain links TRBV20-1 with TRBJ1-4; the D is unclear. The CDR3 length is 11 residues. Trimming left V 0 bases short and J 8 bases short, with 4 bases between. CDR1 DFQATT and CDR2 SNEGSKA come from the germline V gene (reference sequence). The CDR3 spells CSAREGEKLFF. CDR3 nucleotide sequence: TGCAGTGCTAGAGAGGGGGAAAAACTGTTTTTT.

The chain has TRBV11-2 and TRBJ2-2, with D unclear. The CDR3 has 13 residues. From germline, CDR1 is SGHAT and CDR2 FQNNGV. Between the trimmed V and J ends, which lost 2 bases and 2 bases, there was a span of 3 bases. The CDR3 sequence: CASSLYNTGELFF. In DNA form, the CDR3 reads TGTGCCAGCAGCTTATATAACACCGGGGAGCTGTTTTTT.

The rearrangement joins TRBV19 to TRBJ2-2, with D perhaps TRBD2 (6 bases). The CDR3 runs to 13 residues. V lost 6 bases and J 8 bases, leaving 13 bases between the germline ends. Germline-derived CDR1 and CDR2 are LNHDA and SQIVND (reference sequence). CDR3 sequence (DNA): TGTGCCAGTAGCGAAATGGGAGGTGGGGAGCTGTTTTTT. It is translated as CASSEMGGGELFF.

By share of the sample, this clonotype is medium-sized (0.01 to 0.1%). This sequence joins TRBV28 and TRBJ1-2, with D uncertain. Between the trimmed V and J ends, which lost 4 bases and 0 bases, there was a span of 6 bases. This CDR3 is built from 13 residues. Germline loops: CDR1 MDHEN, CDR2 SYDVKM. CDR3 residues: CASSWAANYGYTF. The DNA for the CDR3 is TGTGCCAGCAGTTGGGCAGCTAACTATGGCTACACCTTC.

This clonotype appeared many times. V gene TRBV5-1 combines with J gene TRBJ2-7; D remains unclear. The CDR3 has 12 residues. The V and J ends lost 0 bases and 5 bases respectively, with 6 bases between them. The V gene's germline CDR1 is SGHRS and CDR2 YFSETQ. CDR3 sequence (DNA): TGCGCCAGCAGCTTGGACTGGGACGAGCAGTACTTC. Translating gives CASSLDWDEQYF. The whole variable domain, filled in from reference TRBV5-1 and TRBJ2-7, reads KAGVTQTPRYLIKTRGQQVTLSCSPISGHRSVSWYQQTPGQGLQFLFEYFSETQRNKGNFPGRFSGRQFSNSRSEMNVSTLELGDSALYLCASSLDWDEQYFGPGTRLTVT.

CDR3 region: CASSLATESYNEQFF. The CDR3 DNA is TGCGCCAGCAGCTTGGCGACCGAGTCCTACAATGAGCAGTTCTTC. The gene calls are TRBV5-1 and TRBJ2-1; D gene uncertain. The CDR3 loop spans 15 amino acids. With 0 bases removed from V and 1 base from J, the gap between germline ends came to 8 bases. Germline CDR1 and CDR2: SGHRS and YFSETQ.

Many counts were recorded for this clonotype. The CDR3 DNA reads as TGTGCCATCAGTGCGGCGGCTGATGAGCAGTTCTTC. As protein: CAISAAADEQFF. V is TRBV10-3 and J is TRBJ2-1; D is uncertain. CDR3 length: 12 amino acids. Germline CDR1 reads ENHRY; CDR2 reads SYGVKD. Trimming pared 4 bases from V and 8 bases from J, leaving 9 bases between.

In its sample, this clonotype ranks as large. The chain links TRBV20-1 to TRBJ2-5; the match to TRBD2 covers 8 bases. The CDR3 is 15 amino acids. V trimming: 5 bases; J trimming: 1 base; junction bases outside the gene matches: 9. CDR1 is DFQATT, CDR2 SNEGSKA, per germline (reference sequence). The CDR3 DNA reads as TGCAGTGCTCCCTTAGCGGGGCACCCCCAAGAGACCCAGTACTTC. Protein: CSAPLAGHPQETQYF.

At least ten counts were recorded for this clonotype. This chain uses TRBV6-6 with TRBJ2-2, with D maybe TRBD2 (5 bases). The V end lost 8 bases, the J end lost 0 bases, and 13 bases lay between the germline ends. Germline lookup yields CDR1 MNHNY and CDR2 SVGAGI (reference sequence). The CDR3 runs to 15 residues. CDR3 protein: CASERGLTNTGELFF. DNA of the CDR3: TGTGCCAGCGAGAGAGGGCTGACGAACACCGGGGAGCTGTTTTTT.

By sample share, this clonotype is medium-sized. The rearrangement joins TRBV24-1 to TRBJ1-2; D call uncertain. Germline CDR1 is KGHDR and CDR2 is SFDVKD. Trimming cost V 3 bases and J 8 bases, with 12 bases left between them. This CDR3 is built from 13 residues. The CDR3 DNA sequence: TGTGCCACCAGTGATCGGGTTTTTGGAGGCTACACCTTC. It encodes CATSDRVFGGYTF.

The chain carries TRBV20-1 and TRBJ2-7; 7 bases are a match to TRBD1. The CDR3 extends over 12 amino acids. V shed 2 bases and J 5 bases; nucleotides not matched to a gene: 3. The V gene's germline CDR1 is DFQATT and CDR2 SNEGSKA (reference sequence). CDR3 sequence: CSARNTGDEQYF. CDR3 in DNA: TGCAGTGCTAGAAACACAGGGGACGAGCAGTACTTC.

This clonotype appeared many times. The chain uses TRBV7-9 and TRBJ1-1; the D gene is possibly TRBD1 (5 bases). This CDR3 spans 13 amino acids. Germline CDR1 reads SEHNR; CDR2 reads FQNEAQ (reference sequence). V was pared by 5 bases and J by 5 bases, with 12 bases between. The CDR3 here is CASSGIGGTEAFF. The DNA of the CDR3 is TGTGCCAGCAGCGGGATTGGGGGAACTGAAGCTTTCTTT.

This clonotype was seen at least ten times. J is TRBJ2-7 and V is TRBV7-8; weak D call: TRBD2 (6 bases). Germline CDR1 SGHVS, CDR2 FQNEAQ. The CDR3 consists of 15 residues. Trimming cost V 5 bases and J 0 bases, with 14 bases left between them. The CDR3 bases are TGTGCCAGCAGCCCGTTCGGGGGAAACTCCTACGAGCAGTACTTC. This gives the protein CASSPFGGNSYEQYF. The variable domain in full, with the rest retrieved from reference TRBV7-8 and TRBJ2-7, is GAGVSQSPRYKVAKRGQDVALRCDPISGHVSLFWYQQALGQGPEFLTYFQNEAQLDKSGLPSDRFFAERPEGSVSTLKIQRTQQEDSAVYLCASSPFGGNSYEQYFGPGTRLTVT.

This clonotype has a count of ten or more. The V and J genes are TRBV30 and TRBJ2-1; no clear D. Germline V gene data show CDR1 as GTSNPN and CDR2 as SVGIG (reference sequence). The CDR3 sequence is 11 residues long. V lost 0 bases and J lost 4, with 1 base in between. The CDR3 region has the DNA TGTGCCTGGAGTGTTTACAATGAGCAGTTCTTC. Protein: CAWSVYNEQFF.

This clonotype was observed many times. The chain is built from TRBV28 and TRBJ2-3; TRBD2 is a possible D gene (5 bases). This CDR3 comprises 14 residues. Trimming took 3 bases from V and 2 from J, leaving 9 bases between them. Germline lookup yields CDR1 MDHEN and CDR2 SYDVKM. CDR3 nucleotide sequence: TGTGCCAGCAGTTTGAGTCGGGACACAGATACGCAGTATTTT. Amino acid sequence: CASSLSRDTDTQYF.

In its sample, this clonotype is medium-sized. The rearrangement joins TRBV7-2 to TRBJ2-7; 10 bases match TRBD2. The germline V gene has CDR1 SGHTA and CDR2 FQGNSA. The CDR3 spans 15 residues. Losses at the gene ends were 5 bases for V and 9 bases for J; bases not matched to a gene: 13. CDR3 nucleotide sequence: TGTGCCAGCAGCGCCGGGACTAGCGCCCCGTCGGGGCAGTACTTC. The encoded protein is CASSAGTSAPSGQYF.

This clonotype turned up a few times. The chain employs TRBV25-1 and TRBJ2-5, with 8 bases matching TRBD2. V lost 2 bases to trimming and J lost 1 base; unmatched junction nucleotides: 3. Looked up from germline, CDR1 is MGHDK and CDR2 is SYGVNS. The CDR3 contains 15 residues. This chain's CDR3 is CASSEHRGGQETQYF. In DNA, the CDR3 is TGTGCCAGCAGTGAACATCGGGGGGGCCAAGAGACCCAGTACTTC.

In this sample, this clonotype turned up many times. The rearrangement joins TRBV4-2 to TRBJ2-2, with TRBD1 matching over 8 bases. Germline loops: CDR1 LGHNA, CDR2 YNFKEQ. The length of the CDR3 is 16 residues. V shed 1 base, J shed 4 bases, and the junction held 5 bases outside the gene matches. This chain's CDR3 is CASSQAGQGGTGELFF. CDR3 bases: TGTGCCAGCAGCCAAGCCGGACAGGGAGGCACCGGGGAGCTGTTTTTT.